A selection of T cell receptor beta chains follows, all from one sample in a study of blood T cell repertoires in COVID-19. Using immunoSEQ multiplex PCR, the repertoire was profiled, and TCRdb retains in-frame clones only, with some absent. The sample shows approximately 170,000 clones, 80% to 90% of them seen only once. The sequenced sample consisted of peripheral blood. These TCRs come from a man aged 50 to 60 with active or convalescent COVID-19. The CDR3 runs from the conserved cysteine through the conserved F or W. Each record gives: clone size, J gene, V gene, D gene, CDR3 DNA, CDR3 protein. D genes are given only for firm matches. Where a row states a size, it is once, few, many or the class of an expanded clone; other rows omit it.

size: few
J: TRBJ1-2
V: TRBV7-5
D: NA
DNA: TGTGTCAGAAGCTTAACACAGGTTAACTATGGCTACACCTTC
CDR3: CVRSLTQVNYGYTF

size: NA
J: TRBJ1-4
V: TRBV2
D: TRBD1
DNA: TGTGCCAGCAGGGAAGGACAGGGAGGAACTAATGAAAAACTGTTTTTT
CDR3: CASREGQGGTNEKLFF

size: NA
J: TRBJ2-2
V: TRBV5-4
D: TRBD1
DNA: TGTGCCAGCAGCCCGGGACAGGTGAACACCGGGGAGCTGTTTTTT
CDR3: CASSPGQVNTGELFF

size: NA
J: TRBJ1-3
V: TRBV9
D: NA
DNA: TGTGCCAGCAGCGAGAGTGCGAGCATAGGAAACACCATATATTTT
CDR3: CASSESASIGNTIYF

size: NA
J: TRBJ2-3
V: TRBV24-1
D: NA
DNA: TGTGCCACCAGTGATGGCGGTACAGATACGCAGTATTTT
CDR3: CATSDGGTDTQYF

size: many
J: TRBJ1-5
V: TRBV6-1
D: NA
DNA: TGTGCCAGCAGTGAGCAACAGGGAAATCAGCCCCAGCATTTT
CDR3: CASSEQQGNQPQHF

size: NA
J: TRBJ1-2
V: TRBV18
D: NA
DNA: TGTGCCAGCTCACCTTCTTCAGGGTACGGCTACACCTTC
CDR3: CASSPSSGYGYTF

size: NA
J: TRBJ2-3
V: TRBV27
D: TRBD2
DNA: TGTGCCAGCAGTTTACTTCCGGGAGGGCCAGAATATACGCAGTATTTT
CDR3: CASSLLPGGPEYTQYF

size: NA
J: TRBJ2-1
V: TRBV15
D: TRBD2
DNA: TGTGCCACCAGCAGATATACGGGAGGGGACAATGAGCAGTTCTTC
CDR3: CATSRYTGGDNEQFF

size: NA
J: TRBJ2-5
V: TRBV9
D: TRBD1
DNA: TGTGCCAGCAGCGGCGAGGACAGGGGTGGAGAGACCCAGTACTTC
CDR3: CASSGEDRGGETQYF

size: NA
J: TRBJ2-1
V: TRBV5-6
D: NA
DNA: TGTGCCAGCAGCGTACGGGCCTACAATGAGCAGTTCTTC
CDR3: CASSVRAYNEQFF

size: NA
J: TRBJ1-1
V: TRBV3-1/TRBV3-2
D: TRBD1
DNA: TGTGCCAGCAGCCCCCGACAGGGGGCGAGTAGGAGAACTGAAGCTTTCTTT
CDR3: CASSPRQGASRRTEAFF

size: NA
J: TRBJ2-3
V: TRBV7-2
D: NA
DNA: TGTGCCAGCAGCCCTCAGGCGACCCTCACAGATACGCAGTATTTT
CDR3: CASSPQATLTDTQYF

size: NA
J: TRBJ2-1
V: TRBV25-1
D: NA
DNA: TGTGCCAGCAGTCAGGCAGGAACCTACAATGAGCAGTTCTTC
CDR3: CASSQAGTYNEQFF

size: NA
J: TRBJ2-7
V: TRBV27
D: NA
DNA: TGTGCCAGCAGTTTAAGCAGGCTTTCCTACGAGCAGTACTTC
CDR3: CASSLSRLSYEQYF

size: NA
J: TRBJ2-7
V: TRBV18
D: TRBD2
DNA: TGTGCCAGCTCACCGGGGTTTGTGGGACTAGCGATACTAAGCTCCTACGAGCAGTACTTC
CDR3: CASSPGFVGLAILSSYEQYF

size: NA
J: TRBJ1-4
V: TRBV6-5
D: NA
DNA: TGTGCCAGCAGTTACCAGCAGGGGAAGGGCGAAAAACTGTTTTTT
CDR3: CASSYQQGKGEKLFF